Presented here are 27 T cell receptor beta chains from one specimen sequenced in a study of blood T cell repertoires in COVID-19. Profiling relied on immunoSEQ multiplex PCR, and the TCRdb table lists in-frame clones only, not all of them. This sample has roughly 70,000 clones, with 75% found just once. Sequenced: peripheral blood. The receptors originated from an older man with acute or convalescent COVID-19.

V and J are TRBV24-1 and TRBJ2-1; TRBD1 matches 8 bases. V was clipped by 8 bases and J by 4 bases; unmatched bases: 9. The germline V gene encodes CDR1 KGHDR and CDR2 SFDVKD. The CDR3 spans 15 residues. CDR3 sequence reads: CATTPGQGPYNEQFF. The CDR3 nucleotides read TGTGCCACCACTCCAGGACAGGGCCCTTACAATGAGCAGTTCTTC.

The CDR3 nucleotides read TGTGCCAGCAGCCAGCTAGCGGGAGGGCGAACCGGGGAGCTGTTTTTT. Its translation is CASSQLAGGRTGELFF. The chain has TRBV3-1 (or the pseudogene TRBV3-2) and TRBJ2-2; 12 bases map to TRBD2. Germline trimming cut 3 bases from V and 5 bases from J; bases unmatched to any gene: 4. Germline loops: CDR1 LGHDT, CDR2 YNNKEL (reference sequence). CDR3 length equals 16 residues.

This clone turned up a few times. The V and J genes are TRBV9 and TRBJ2-5; TRBD2 is a possible D gene (6 bases). V was trimmed by 4 bases and J by 1 base, leaving 17 bases between them. Germline assignment: CDR1 SGDLS and CDR2 YYNGEE. The length of the CDR3 is 16 residues. CDR3 loop: CASSPQRTTPQETQYF. The CDR3 nucleotides are TGTGCCAGCAGCCCTCAGCGGACTACTCCCCAAGAGACCCAGTACTTC.

The chain employs TRBV5-1 and TRBJ2-7, with D possibly being TRBD1 (5 bases). The CDR3 runs to 14 residues. Germline V lookup: CDR1 SGHRS, CDR2 YFSETQ. Trimming removed 0 bases at V and 3 bases at J, with 10 bases between. The CDR3 coding sequence is TGCGCCAGCAGCTTGGCAAACAGGCTCTACGAGCAGTACTTC. It is translated as CASSLANRLYEQYF.

The chain combines TRBV21-1 with TRBJ1-6. TRBV21-1 represents a pseudogene. There are 13 residues in the CDR3. CDR3 loop: CASSKVTGSPLHF. The CDR3 nucleotides are TGTGCCAGCAGCAAAGTAACGGGTTCACCCCTCCACTTT.

The rearrangement joins TRBV7-9 to TRBJ1-5; possible D gene TRBD1, 5 bases. This CDR3 is built from 13 residues. V shed 4 bases and J shed 7 bases, with 11 bases lying between them. Looked up from germline, CDR1 is SEHNR and CDR2 is FQNEAQ (reference sequence). The CDR3 DNA sequence: TGTGCCAGCAGCTCACAGGCATACCAGCCCCAGCATTTT. This sequence encodes CASSSQAYQPQHF. Based on the CDR3 plus reference TRBV7-9 and TRBJ1-5, the full variable domain is DTGVSQNPRHKITKRGQNVTFRCDPISEHNRLYWYRQTLGQGPEFLTYFQNEAQLEKSRLLSDRFSAERPKGSFSTLEIQRTEQGDSAMYLCASSSQAYQPQHFGDGTRLSIL.

This clone was recorded a few times. This chain connects TRBV29-1 to TRBJ2-2, with 9 bases fitting TRBD1. The CDR3 runs to 16 residues. Trimming removed 5 bases from V and 5 bases from J; junction bases left unmatched: 12. Germline-derived CDR1 and CDR2 are SQVTM and ANQGSEA. CDR3 in amino acids: CSVSITGGVMTGELFF. The CDR3 bases are TGCAGCGTTTCAATAACAGGGGGCGTTATGACCGGGGAGCTGTTTTTT.

V usage is TRBV28 and J usage is TRBJ1-5; no clear D gene. Germline V gives CDR1 MDHEN, CDR2 SYDVKM. The CDR3 totals 12 residues. Trimming left V 5 bases short and J 10 bases short, with 12 bases between. The CDR3 loop reads CASSRPVDPQHF. DNA of the CDR3: TGTGCCAGCAGTCGTCCAGTTGATCCCCAGCATTTT.

The chain recombines TRBV2 with TRBJ1-5; tentative D call: TRBD1 (5 bases). Deletions cut 3 bases from V and 5 bases from J, with 8 bases between. There are 13 residues in the CDR3. The V gene's germline CDR1 is SNHLY and CDR2 FYNNEI. The CDR3 protein is CASSESGDQPQHF. The CDR3 DNA follows: TGTGCCAGCAGTGAGTCGGGGGATCAGCCCCAGCATTTT.

V is TRBV25-1 and J is TRBJ2-3; D is ambiguous. This CDR3 spans 13 amino acids. V lost 4 bases to trimming and J lost 2 bases, with 7 bases between them. Germline-derived CDR1 and CDR2 are MGHDK and SYGVNS. The CDR3 DNA follows: TGTGCCAGCAGTGGATACAACACAGATACGCAGTATTTT. It specifies CASSGYNTDTQYF.

The chain has TRBV24-1 and TRBJ1-2, with a tentative D call TRBD1 (5 bases). The V gene's germline CDR1 is KGHDR and CDR2 SFDVKD. Deletions cut 9 bases from V and 0 bases from J, with 19 bases between. The length of the CDR3 is 16 residues. CDR3 amino acids: CATHGGTAGSNYGYTF. CDR3 DNA: TGTGCCACCCACGGGGGGACGGCCGGCTCTAACTATGGCTACACCTTC.

The chain joins TRBV7-2 to TRBJ2-7; 10 nucleotides align to TRBD1. CDR1 is SGHTA, CDR2 FQGNSA, per germline. The CDR3 spans 15 residues. With V trimmed by 4 bases and J by 2 bases, 5 bases remained unmatched. CDR3 sequence: CASSSWDRGTYEQYF. In DNA form, the CDR3 reads TGTGCCAGCAGCTCCTGGGACAGGGGAACCTACGAGCAGTACTTC.

The J gene is TRBJ2-2, the V gene TRBV28; perhaps TRBD1 as D (6 bases). In germline, CDR1 is MDHEN, CDR2 SYDVKM. V gave up 2 bases and J gave up 6 bases, with 13 bases separating them. The CDR3 totals 15 residues. The CDR3 coding sequence is TGTGCCAGCAGTTTAGGCAGGGGTCTCTCCGGGGAGCTGTTTTTT. This sequence encodes CASSLGRGLSGELFF. The whole variable domain, remainder taken from reference TRBV28 and TRBJ2-2, is DVKVTQSSRYLVKRTGEKVFLECVQDMDHENMFWYRQDPGLGLRLIYFSYDVKMKEKGDIPEGYSVSREKKERFSLILESASTNQTSMYLCASSLGRGLSGELFFGEGSRLTVL.

In its sample, this clone was seen a few times. The DNA for the CDR3 is TGTGCCAGCAGTTTGACAGAAGATTACGAGCAGTACTTC. Protein product: CASSLTEDYEQYF. The chain carries TRBV12-3 or TRBV12-4 and TRBJ2-7, with D maybe TRBD1 (5 bases). The CDR3 totals 13 residues. V lost 3 bases to trimming and J lost 4 bases, with 10 bases between them.

V usage is TRBV27 and J usage is TRBJ2-3; 8 bases are a match to TRBD2. V lost 6 bases, J lost 2 bases, and 10 bases stayed unmatched. The CDR3 spans 16 residues. CDR1 and CDR2 from the germline V gene are MNHEY and SMNVEV (reference sequence). Here the CDR3 DNA reads TGTGCCAGCAGCGTACAAGCGGGAGAGACCACAGATACGCAGTATTTT. Its protein is CASSVQAGETTDTQYF.

The chain uses TRBV2 and TRBJ1-3; D is unclear. CDR3 length: 13 amino acids. Germline CDR1 reads SNHLY; CDR2 reads FYNNEI. Trimming pared 3 bases from V and 4 bases from J, leaving 7 bases between. This chain's CDR3 is CASSETRGNTIYF. The DNA for the CDR3 is TGTGCCAGCAGTGAGACAAGGGGAAACACCATATATTTT. Looking up the rest from reference TRBV2 and TRBJ1-3 gives the full variable domain: EPEVTQTPSHQVTQMGQEVILRCVPISNHLYFYWYRQILGQKVEFLVSFYNNEISEKSEIFDDQFSVERPDGSNFTLKIRSTKLEDSAMYFCASSETRGNTIYFGEGSWLTVV.

V usage is TRBV24-1 and J usage is TRBJ2-2; 7 positions agree with TRBD2. Trimming cost V 9 bases and J 4 bases; bases outside gene matches: 4. Germline V gene sequence: CDR1 KGHDR, CDR2 SFDVKD. This CDR3 has 13 residues. CDR3 bases: TGTGCCACCTGTTCGGGGGGCACCGGGGAGCTGTTTTTT. Protein sequence: CATCSGGTGELFF.

The gene calls are TRBV5-1 and TRBJ2-3, with 10 positions matching TRBD2. The J segment lost 6 bases and the V segment lost 1 base, leaving 11 bases of the junction unmatched. The germline V gene encodes CDR1 SGHRS and CDR2 YFSETQ. The CDR3 runs 17 residues. In nucleotides, the CDR3 is TGCGCCAGCAGCTTGCCCCAAGCGGGAGGGTTGGGTGATACGCAGTATTTT. Its translation is CASSLPQAGGLGDTQYF.

The chain uses TRBV18 and TRBJ1-1; 7 positions agree with TRBD1. The V gene's germline CDR1 is KGHSH and CDR2 LQKENI. Germline trimming cut 5 bases from V and 1 base from J; bases unmatched to any gene: 4. The CDR3 length is 14 residues. The CDR3 sequence is CASSSTGRNTEAFF. In DNA form, the CDR3 reads TGTGCCAGCTCATCGACAGGGAGGAACACTGAAGCTTTCTTT.

This chain uses TRBV7-9 with TRBJ2-1; the match to TRBD2 covers 14 bases. CDR3 length: 17 residues. Germline loops: CDR1 SEHNR, CDR2 FQNEAQ (reference sequence). Unmatched junction bases numbered 4, after V lost 5 bases and J lost 1 base. This CDR3 is CASSKGLAGVSYNEQFF. DNA for the CDR3: TGTGCCAGCAGCAAGGGACTAGCGGGAGTATCCTACAATGAGCAGTTCTTC.

The chain couples TRBV9 to TRBJ2-5; 8 positions agree with TRBD1. The ends lost 0 bases at V and 4 bases at J; junction bases unmatched: 5. The CDR3 is 15 amino acids. The germline V gene has CDR1 SGDLS and CDR2 YYNGEE. The CDR3 DNA is TGTGCCAGCAGCGTAGCATTCGGACAGGGAGAGACCCAGTACTTC. Translated: CASSVAFGQGETQYF.

Here the CDR3 DNA reads TGTGCCAGTAGTGGGACAGAGCGGAGCGAGCAGTACTTC. It translates to CASSGTERSEQYF. The gene calls are TRBV19 and TRBJ2-7, with 7 bases fitting TRBD1. Losses at the gene ends were 5 bases for V and 6 bases for J; bases not matched to a gene: 7. The germline CDR1 and CDR2 sequences are LNHDA and SQIVND (reference sequence). The CDR3 runs 13 residues.

The chain has TRBV5-8 and TRBJ1-5; the D gene is possibly TRBD1 (5 bases). V was shortened by 0 bases and J by 5 bases, with 12 bases between the two germline ends. The CDR3 contains 15 residues. Germline V gene lookup returns CDR1 SGHTS and CDR2 YDEGEE. The CDR3: CASSLGQGWDQPQHF. In DNA, the CDR3 is TGTGCCAGCAGCTTGGGGCAGGGATGGGATCAGCCCCAGCATTTT.

The rearrangement links TRBV28 to TRBJ1-6, with D hard to call. Germline V gives CDR1 MDHEN, CDR2 SYDVKM. V was clipped by 10 bases and J by 0 bases, with 7 bases between them. The CDR3 is 13 amino acids. CDR3 bases: TGTGCCACGATGAGCTCCTATAATTCACCCCTCCACTTT. It specifies CATMSSYNSPLHF.

This chain joins TRBV9 and TRBJ2-3, with a tentative D call TRBD2 (6 bases). Trimming left V 4 bases short and J 5 bases short, with 20 bases between. The CDR3 has 16 amino acids. Looked up from germline, CDR1 is SGDLS and CDR2 is YYNGEE. CDR3 sequence: CASSSNDGSIIDTQYF. In nucleotides, the CDR3 is TGTGCCAGCAGCTCAAATGACGGGAGTATTATAGATACGCAGTATTTT. Full variable domain (missing parts from reference TRBV9 and TRBJ2-3): DSGVTQTPKHLITATGQRVTLRCSPRSGDLSVYWYQQSLDQGLQFLIQYYNGEERAKGNILERFSAQQFPDLHSELNLSSLELGDSALYFCASSSNDGSIIDTQYFGPGTRLTVL.

The J gene is TRBJ2-5, the V gene TRBV5-1; tentative D call: TRBD1 (5 bases). Germline V gene lookup returns CDR1 SGHRS and CDR2 YFSETQ. The V gene lost 0 bases and the J gene lost 1 base, with 13 bases spanning the gap. CDR3 length: 16 residues. CDR3 DNA sequence: TGCGCCAGCAGCTTGGGACAGATGAGTGCCCAAGAGACCCAGTACTTC. As protein: CASSLGQMSAQETQYF.

This rearrangement joins TRBV12-3 or TRBV12-4 to TRBJ2-7; D gene uncertain. The CDR3 spans 12 residues. The V end was cut by 6 bases, the J end by 5 bases, with 11 bases between. DNA of the CDR3: TGTGCCAGCAGCCTCTCTCCCGACGAGCAGTACTTC. Translation gives CASSLSPDEQYF.